The rows below give T cell receptor beta chains drawn from one sample of a study of Siglec-9 on CD8 T cells in melanoma. TCRdb's table, derived via immunoSEQ multiplex PCR, lists solely in-frame clones and lacks some. The profile shows about 36,000 clones, approximately 84% of them singletons. Sequencing used Siglec-9- CD8+ T cells sorted from blood. These TCRs come from a human donor in good health. Both conserved end residues are part of each CDR3.

>TRBV28
CASSPKTGGNTIYF
>TRBV7-9
CASRQGFGYTF
>TRBV13
CASSLSRDRVSYEQYF
>TRBV28
CASSPPWTGHQETQYF
>TRBV5-6
CASIVGQEGTDTQYF
>TRBV6-5
CASSYRTGFTGELFF
>TRBV6-1
CASSEGGQGYEQYF
>TRBV27
CASSNRDIPYEQYF
>TRBV27
CASRKGLQETQYF
>TRBV13
CASSGPTSGGPGYNEQFF
>TRBV30
CAWSSGGSTNEKLFF
>TRBV19
CASSILGSTGTGFNEQYF
>TRBV15
CATSRGRGPTGELFF
>TRBV19
CASSLITAETQYF
>TRBV6-1
CASSEGQGIYEQYF
>TRBV4-1
CASSQVGTEAFF
>TRBV5-1
CASGPDAGTYEQYF
>TRBV28
CASSSDRLADTQYF
>TRBV5-1
CASSFHPDTQYF
>TRBV6-5
CASTHLDGSGNTIYF
>TRBV29-1
CSVVAADSGANVLTF
>TRBV4-1
CASSETGLGNQPQHF
>TRBV7-9
CASSLYDRDASYEQYF
>TRBV27
CASSTGPSYEQYF
>TRBV2
CASRATGISYEQYF
>TRBV4-1
CASSQENRAASYEQYF
>TRBV5-5
CASSFGRGFSGNTIYF
>TRBV5-5
CASSLVSGGASYEQYF
>TRBV27
CASIGLAGVGFHEQYF
>TRBV28
CASSSSGRDLEQYF
>TRBV9
CASSVVPDGDYGYTF
>TRBV19
CASSIAGEGEQFF
>TRBV11-2
CASSLLEFENEQYF
>TRBV29-1
CSVPLGSAGDYNEQFF
>TRBV10-3
CAISRDRKGSEQYF
>TRBV4-1
CASSQGTGRNQPQHF
>TRBV4-1
CASSLRGTDLFETQYF
>TRBV28
CASTTGTNEQFF
>TRBV7-8
CASSTRSGSGIGELFF
>TRBV19
CASSILLGSEQYF
>TRBV13
CASSLGDRSYEQYF
>TRBV16
CASSFKNTEAFF
>TRBV30
CAWNRLAGIYNEQFF
>TRBV6-1
CASTQRGFNQPQHF
>TRBV2
CASKPTGFSNQPQHF